This TCR beta chain was sequenced for a study of T cells after yellow fever vaccination. On the study more broadly: Fractions containing few cells were prepared with SMART-Seq v4 Ultra Low Input. The study's findings and limits: A small proportion of clonotypes was detected in both the CD4 and CD8 compartments. Clones that expanded after primary vaccination mostly reappeared after the booster (96% CD4, about 91% CD8).

UMIs and a universal primer site were added when TCR cDNA was made by 5'RACE template switching. TCRdb fed the 5' RACE reads into MiXCR, producing one record per CDR3 protein. The sample gives hundreds of thousands of distinct CDR3 sequences, 5.2% of which show up once; roughly 3% is in the top ten. Per germline, CDR1 SGHKS and CDR2 YYEKEE (reference sequence). V lost 0 bases, J lost 7 bases, and 14 bases lay in between. CDR3 length equals 15 residues. This clonotype appeared many times. The antigen remains undetermined. The source material was CD4+ T cells sorted from PBMCs, sampled on the day of the yellow fever booster vaccination. The sequence was collected from a man aged 18 to 30 who received the YFV17D yellow fever vaccine. The chain combines TRBV5-5 with TRBJ2-1; D call uncertain. The chain's CDR3 is CASSLGPIPGNEQFF. CDR3 DNA sequence: TGTGCCAGCAGCTTGGGGCCCATACCCGGGAATGAGCAGTTCTTC. Filled out from reference TRBV5-5 and TRBJ2-1, the complete variable domain reads DAGVTQSPTHLIKTRGQQVTLRCSPISGHKSVSWYQQVLGQGPQFIFQYYEKEERGRGNFPDRFSARQFPNYSSELNVNALLLGDSALYLCASSLGPIPGNEQFFGPGTRLTVL.